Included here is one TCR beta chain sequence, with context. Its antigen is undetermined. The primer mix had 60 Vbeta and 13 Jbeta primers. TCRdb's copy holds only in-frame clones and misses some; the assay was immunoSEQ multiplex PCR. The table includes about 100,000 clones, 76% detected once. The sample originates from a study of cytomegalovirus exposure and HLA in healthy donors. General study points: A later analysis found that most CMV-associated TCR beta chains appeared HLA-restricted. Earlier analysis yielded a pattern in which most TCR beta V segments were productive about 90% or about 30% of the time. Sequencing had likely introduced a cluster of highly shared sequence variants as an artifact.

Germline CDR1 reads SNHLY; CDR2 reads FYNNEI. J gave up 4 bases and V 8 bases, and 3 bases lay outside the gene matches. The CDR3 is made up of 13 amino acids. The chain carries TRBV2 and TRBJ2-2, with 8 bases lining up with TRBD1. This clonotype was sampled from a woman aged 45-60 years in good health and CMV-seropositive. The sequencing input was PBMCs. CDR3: CASGQGRTGELFF. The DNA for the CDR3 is TGTGCCAGCGGACAGGGTCGCACCGGGGAGCTGTTTTTT.